This T cell receptor beta chain was found in a study of T cells in Graves' hyperthyroidism and ophthalmopathy. Turning to the study itself: Peripheral blood was taken when the disease was first diagnosed, before any treatment began.

Amplification of TCR beta CDR3 regions was performed using RNA transcripts as template. Primed by the HTBI set, a first-round RT-PCR was run on the TCR CDR3. TCRdb recomputed calls from the multiplex PCR reads with MiXCR, one row per CDR3 protein. The profile shows about 500,000 distinct CDR3 sequences, about 15% of them singletons. V was trimmed by 6 bases and J by 0 bases, leaving 8 bases between them. The CDR3 runs to 13 residues. Study-wide findings and caveats: By a 13 V-J model, ophthalmopathy was set apart from stable hyperthyroidism.

The sample holds many counts of this clonotype. Its matching antigen is unknown. This sequence joins TRBV12-3 or TRBV12-4 and TRBJ1-1; D not certain. Sequences were obtained from blood. The sequence came from a woman aged 25 to 45 with Graves' ophthalmopathy. The DNA for the CDR3 is TGTGCCAGCAGCTTGAAGGTGAACACTGAAGCTTTCTTT. Its protein is CASSLKVNTEAFF.